This T cell receptor beta chain is drawn from a study of response to subunit inactivated influenza vaccine. Germline V gene data show CDR1 as SGHTA and CDR2 as FQGNSA. The CDR3 consists of 11 residues. TCRdb called the RT-PCR reads again in MiXCR, with one record for every CDR3 protein. The table shows 150,000 to 200,000 distinct CDR3 sequences, with less than 15% occurring only once. Broader study findings: The authors suggested that few new T cells are recruited per seasonal influenza vaccination.

This clonotype was seen only a few times. Its target is unknown. The same specimen was also included in a second study, on T cells expressing NK-cell markers. Per that paper: What made the TCR beta cDNA was 5'RACE template switching with UMIs. The CD3+CD56-NKG2C+ fraction was also led by these clonotypes in several donors. Nothing established the HCMV specificity of expanded NKG2C+ T cell clones.

The sequence came from a man aged 50 or older who received an inactivated influenza vaccine. V and J are TRBV7-2 and TRBJ2-3; 9 nucleotides align to TRBD2. Sequences were derived from CD8+ T cells sorted from PBMCs, sampled about 11 days after vaccination. Written as DNA, the CDR3 is TGTGCTGCGGGAGGGCCAGATACGCAGTATTTT. Its translation is CAAGGPDTQYF.